The 5 T cell receptor beta chains below come from one sample, sequenced in a study of blood T cell repertoires in COVID-19. Repertoires were generated with immunoSEQ multiplex PCR, while TCRdb's copy carries only in-frame clones and drops some. Of over 150,000 clones detected, 87% appear once; the ten largest clones hold around 2.3%. Sequenced input: PBMCs or T cells enriched from blood (not recorded which). The receptors come from a woman in her thirties who had recovered from COVID-19.

The genes are TRBV6-2 or TRBV6-3 and TRBJ1-2; TRBD1 matches 10 bases. From germline, CDR1 is MNHEY and CDR2 SVGEGT. Trimming took 2 bases from V and 6 from J; bases not matched to a gene: 3. This CDR3 has 14 residues. The CDR3 spells CASSYPGQGNGYTF. CDR3 nucleotide sequence: TGTGCCAGCAGTTACCCGGGACAGGGGAATGGCTACACCTTC.

The CDR3 DNA reads as TGCGCCAGCAGTCTCAGGGTCAACTATGGCTACACCTTC. Amino acid sequence: CASSLRVNYGYTF. The chain uses TRBV4-1 and TRBJ1-2, with a tentative D call TRBD1 (5 bases). Per germline, CDR1 MGHRA and CDR2 YSYEKL. V shed 6 bases and J shed 2 bases, with 10 bases lying between them. The CDR3 has 13 amino acids.

In this sample, this clone turned up once. CDR3 coding DNA: TGCGCCAGCAGCTTGAGACAGGGGGTTAGCACTGAAGCTTTCTTT. This codes for CASSLRQGVSTEAFF. The chain combines TRBV5-1 with TRBJ1-1, with TRBD1 identical over 9 bases. V trimming: 1 base; J trimming: 4 bases; junction bases outside the gene matches: 5. CDR1 is SGHRS, CDR2 YFSETQ, per germline. The CDR3 loop spans 15 amino acids. Filled out from reference TRBV5-1 and TRBJ1-1, the complete variable domain reads KAGVTQTPRYLIKTRGQQVTLSCSPISGHRSVSWYQQTPGQGLQFLFEYFSETQRNKGNFPGRFSGRQFSNSRSEMNVSTLELGDSALYLCASSLRQGVSTEAFFGQGTRLTVV.

The chain employs TRBV2 and TRBJ2-7; maybe TRBD1 (6 bases). This CDR3 region has 16 residues. Germline-derived CDR1 and CDR2 are SNHLY and FYNNEI. V gave up 6 bases and J gave up 6 bases, with 24 bases separating them. This CDR3 is CASRPLGQSSLREQYF. For the CDR3, the DNA is TGTGCCAGCAGACCACTAGGACAGAGTTCCTTACGCGAGCAGTACTTC.

The chain combines TRBV9 with TRBJ2-1; perhaps TRBD2 as D (6 bases). V lost 3 bases, J lost 7 bases, and 14 bases lay in between. This CDR3 spans 14 amino acids. The germline CDR1 and CDR2 sequences are SGDLS and YYNGEE. The CDR3: CASSAGGRMNEQFF. As DNA, the CDR3 is TGTGCCAGCAGCGCAGGAGGGCGGATGAATGAGCAGTTCTTC.